This passage covers 6 T cell receptor beta chains from one sample sequenced in a study of blood T cell repertoires in COVID-19. Using immunoSEQ multiplex PCR, the repertoire was profiled, and TCRdb retains in-frame clones only, with some absent. The top ten hold less than 9.5% of the sample, which has around 310,000 clones, about nine tenths seen once. The sample consisted of PBMCs or T cells enriched from blood (not recorded which). The receptors were sampled from a woman aged 30 to 39 who had recovered from COVID-19.

Concerning this clone itself: A junction end diverges from the germline sequence, so it may reflect a read error. The chain couples TRBV5-4 to TRBJ1-6; D not resolved. Germline CDR1 reads SGHNT; CDR2 reads YYREEE (reference sequence). The CDR3 is 13 amino acids. The CDR3 here is CASGLAAYSPLHF. The CDR3 DNA reads as TGTGCCAGCGGCTTAGCGGCTTATTCACCCCTCCACTTT.

The rearrangement joins TRBV7-2 to TRBJ2-1; D gene ambiguous. This CDR3 is built from 15 residues. The germline CDR1 and CDR2 sequences are SGHTA and FQGNSA. V lost 2 bases, J lost 0 bases, and 8 bases lay in between. For the CDR3, the DNA is TGTGCCAGCAGCTTAACAGTGGACTCCTACAATGAGCAGTTCTTC. This encodes CASSLTVDSYNEQFF.

V gene TRBV6-6 combines with J gene TRBJ2-2; 11 bases line up with TRBD2. Trimming removed 4 bases from V and 1 base from J; junction bases left unmatched: 2. This CDR3 region has 16 residues. The germline V gene encodes CDR1 MNHNY and CDR2 SVGAGI (reference sequence). For the CDR3, the DNA is TGTGCCAGCAGTTTCCTAGCGGGAGGGAACACCGGGGAGCTGTTTTTT. The encoded protein is CASSFLAGGNTGELFF.

This chain joins TRBV10-3 and TRBJ2-1, with D possibly being TRBD1 (5 bases). This CDR3 contains 14 residues. The germline CDR1 and CDR2 sequences are ENHRY and SYGVKD. Trimming removed 8 bases from V and 0 bases from J, with 11 bases in between. Here the CDR3 reads CAISRGSSYNEQFF. CDR3 DNA: TGTGCCATCTCTAGGGGAAGCTCCTACAATGAGCAGTTCTTC.

This rearrangement joins TRBV4-1 to TRBJ2-1; maybe TRBD1 (5 bases). Germline V CDR1 and CDR2: MGHRA, YSYEKL. V was shortened by 3 bases and J by 4 bases, with 10 bases between the two germline ends. CDR3 length: 14 amino acids. CDR3 sequence: CASSHVRVYNEQFF. The CDR3 DNA follows: TGCGCCAGCAGCCACGTCAGGGTTTACAATGAGCAGTTCTTC.

The rearrangement links TRBV9 to TRBJ1-2; TRBD1 might be the D (6 bases). Per the germline V gene, CDR1 is SGDLS and CDR2 is YYNGEE. The CDR3 runs to 16 residues. V was trimmed by 3 bases and J by 5 bases, leaving 20 bases between them. The CDR3 DNA follows: TGTGCCAGCAGCGCAATGACAGGCCCCGACGTGTATGGCTACACCTTC. It yields the protein CASSAMTGPDVYGYTF.